One sample yielded the 10 T cell receptor beta chains listed below, sequenced in a study of T cell repertoires in cytomegalovirus infection. TCRdb fed the reads into MiXCR, producing one record per CDR3 protein. In the table there are 480,000 or so distinct CDR3 sequences, 11% of which are singletons. Sequencing used PBMCs. The receptor set was obtained from a human donor in good health (CMV status not recorded). Some clones in this sample may be carry-over from other donors' samples.

J is TRBJ1-2 and V is TRBV9; perhaps TRBD1 as D (6 bases). CDR3 length equals 16 residues. CDR1 is SGDLS and CDR2 is YYNGEE in the germline V gene. V was cut by 0 bases and J by 5 bases, with 17 bases left in between. The CDR3 nucleotides read TGTGCCAGCAGCGTAGACCCCGGGACAACCCTATATGGCTACACCTTC. It yields the protein CASSVDPGTTLYGYTF.

This clonotype was counted ten times or more. The chain is built from TRBV14 and TRBJ1-2; possibly TRBD1 for D (6 bases). The CDR3 is 14 amino acids. Germline loops: CDR1 SGHDN, CDR2 FVKESK. Trimming took 4 bases from V and 7 from J, leaving 16 bases between them. Here the CDR3 reads CASSRDRTFAGYTF. Here the CDR3 DNA reads TGTGCCAGCAGCCGAGACAGGACCTTTGCTGGCTACACCTTC.

This clonotype was observed many times. The chain uses TRBV7-3 and TRBJ2-1; D remains unclear. V was pared by 1 base and J by 6 bases, with 22 bases between. CDR3 length: 18 amino acids. Germline V CDR1 and CDR2: SGHTA, FQGTGA. CDR3 loop: CASSLNGQSPYSTNEQFF. The CDR3 DNA reads as TGTGCCAGCAGCTTAAATGGCCAGAGCCCCTACTCTACCAATGAGCAGTTCTTC.

The J gene is TRBJ1-6, the V gene TRBV4-2; 11 bases match TRBD1. V shed 0 bases and J 10 bases; nucleotides not matched to a gene: 8. Germline values: CDR1 LGHNA, CDR2 YNFKEQ. The CDR3 spans 17 residues. The CDR3 is CASSQDAWDRGGSPLHF. The CDR3 DNA is TGTGCCAGCAGCCAAGATGCTTGGGACAGGGGGGGATCACCCCTCCACTTT.

This clonotype was recorded many times. This chain connects TRBV7-2 to TRBJ2-4, with no clear D. The CDR3 covers 15 residues. Germline-derived CDR1 and CDR2 are SGHTA and FQGNSA. The V end was cut by 1 base, the J end by 1 base, with 8 bases between. The CDR3 loop is CASSLGALAKNIQYF. The CDR3 nucleotides are TGTGCCAGCAGCTTAGGAGCCCTGGCCAAAAACATTCAGTACTTC.

This clonotype was detected many times. The chain joins TRBV2 to TRBJ1-2; 11 positions match TRBD1. From germline, CDR1 is SNHLY and CDR2 FYNNEI. CDR3 length: 14 residues. Germline trimming cut 7 bases from V and 7 bases from J; bases unmatched to any gene: 8. CDR3 region: CASTRGTGGFGYTF. CDR3 in DNA: TGTGCCAGCACCAGGGGGACAGGGGGTTTTGGCTACACCTTC.

In its sample, this clonotype was seen many times. V usage is TRBV6-6 and J usage is TRBJ2-7; D perhaps matches TRBD1 (6 bases). This CDR3 comprises 14 residues. CDR1 and CDR2 from the germline V gene are MNHNY and SVGAGI (reference sequence). The ends were cut back, 2 bases at V and 3 bases at J, with 11 bases in the middle. The CDR3: CASSYRGRGYEQYF. CDR3 in DNA: TGTGCCAGCAGTTACCGTGGCAGGGGCTACGAGCAGTACTTC.

This clonotype was observed at least ten times. V and J are TRBV18 and TRBJ2-7, with D possibly being TRBD2 (5 bases). Germline V gene data show CDR1 as KGHSH and CDR2 as LQKENI. The CDR3 has 12 amino acids. Trimming shortened V by 8 bases and J by 3 bases, and 11 bases separated the two germline ends. The CDR3 spells CASSPAGYEQYF. CDR3 nucleotides: TGTGCCAGCAGTCCCGCGGGCTACGAGCAGTACTTC. The complete variable domain, with remaining parts taken from reference TRBV18 and TRBJ2-7, reads NAGVMQNPRHLVRRRGQEARLRCSPMKGHSHVYWYRQLPEEGLKFMVYLQKENIIDESGMPKERFSAEFPKEGPSILRIQQVVRGDSAAYFCASSPAGYEQYFGPGTRLTVT.

This clonotype showed up just a few times. The chain joins TRBV2 to TRBJ2-1, with 9 bases matching TRBD2. V lost 7 bases and J lost 7; bases outside the gene matches: 8. This CDR3 comprises 14 residues. Germline V gives CDR1 SNHLY, CDR2 FYNNEI. CDR3 sequence reads: CASKGVAGANEQFF. The CDR3 region has the DNA TGTGCCAGCAAGGGGGTAGCGGGAGCAAATGAGCAGTTCTTC.

In its sample, this clonotype was seen a few times. This chain connects TRBV20-1 to TRBJ2-3, with no clear D. The CDR3 is 13 amino acids. V shed 5 bases and J shed 1 base, with 10 bases lying between them. The germline gives CDR1 DFQATT, CDR2 SNEGSKA (reference sequence). CDR3: CSAQLTGTDTQYF. The CDR3 bases are TGCAGTGCTCAGCTGACTGGCACAGATACGCAGTATTTT.